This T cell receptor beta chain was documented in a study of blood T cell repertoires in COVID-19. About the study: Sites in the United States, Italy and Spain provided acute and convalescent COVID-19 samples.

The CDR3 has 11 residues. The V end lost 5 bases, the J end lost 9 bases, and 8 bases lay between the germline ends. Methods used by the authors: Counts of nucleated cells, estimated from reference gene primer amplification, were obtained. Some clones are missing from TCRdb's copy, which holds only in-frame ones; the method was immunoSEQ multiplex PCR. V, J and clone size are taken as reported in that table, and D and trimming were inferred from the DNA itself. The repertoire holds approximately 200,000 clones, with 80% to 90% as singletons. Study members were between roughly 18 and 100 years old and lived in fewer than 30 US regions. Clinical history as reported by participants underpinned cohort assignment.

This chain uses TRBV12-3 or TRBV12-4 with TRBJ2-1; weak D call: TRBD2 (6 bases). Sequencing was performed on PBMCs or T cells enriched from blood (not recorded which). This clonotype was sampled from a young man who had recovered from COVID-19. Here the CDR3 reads CASSISGEQFF. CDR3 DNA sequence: TGTGCCAGCAGTATTAGCGGTGAGCAGTTCTTC.